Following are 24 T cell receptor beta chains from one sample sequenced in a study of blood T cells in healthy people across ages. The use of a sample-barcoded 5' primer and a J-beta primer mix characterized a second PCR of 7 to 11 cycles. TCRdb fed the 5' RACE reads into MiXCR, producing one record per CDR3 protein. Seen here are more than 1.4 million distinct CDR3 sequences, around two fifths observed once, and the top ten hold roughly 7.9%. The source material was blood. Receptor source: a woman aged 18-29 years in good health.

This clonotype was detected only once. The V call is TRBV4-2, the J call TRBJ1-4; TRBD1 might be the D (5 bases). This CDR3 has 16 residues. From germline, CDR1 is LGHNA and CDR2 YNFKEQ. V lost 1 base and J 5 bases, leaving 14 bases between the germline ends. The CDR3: CASSQAVGEQNEKLFF. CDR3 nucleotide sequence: TGTGCCAGCAGCCAAGCGGTGGGGGAACAAAATGAAAAACTGTTTTTT.

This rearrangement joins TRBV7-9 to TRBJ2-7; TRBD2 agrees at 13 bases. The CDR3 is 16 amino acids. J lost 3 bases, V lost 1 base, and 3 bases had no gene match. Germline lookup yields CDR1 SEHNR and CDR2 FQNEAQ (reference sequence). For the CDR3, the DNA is TGTGCCAGCAGCTTAGGGACTAGCGGGAGAGGCTACGAGCAGTACTTC. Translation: CASSLGTSGRGYEQYF.

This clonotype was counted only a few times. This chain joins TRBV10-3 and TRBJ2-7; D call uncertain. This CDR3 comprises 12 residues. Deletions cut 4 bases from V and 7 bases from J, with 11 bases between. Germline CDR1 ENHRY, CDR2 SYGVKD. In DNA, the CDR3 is TGTGCCATCAGTGTTACGCCCTTGGAGCAGTACTTC. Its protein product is CAISVTPLEQYF.

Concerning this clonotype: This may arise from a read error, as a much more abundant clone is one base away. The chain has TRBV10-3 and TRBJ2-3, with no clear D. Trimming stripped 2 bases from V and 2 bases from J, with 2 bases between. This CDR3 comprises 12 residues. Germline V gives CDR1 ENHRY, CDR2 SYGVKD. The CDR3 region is CAISEVTDTQYF. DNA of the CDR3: TGTGCCATCAGTGAGGTCACAGATACGCAGTATTTT.

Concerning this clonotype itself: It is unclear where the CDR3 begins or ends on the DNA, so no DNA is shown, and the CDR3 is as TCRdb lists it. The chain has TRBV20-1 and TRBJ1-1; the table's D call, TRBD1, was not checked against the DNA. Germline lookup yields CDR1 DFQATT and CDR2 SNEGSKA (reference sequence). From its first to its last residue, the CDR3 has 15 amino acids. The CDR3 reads CSASGQGAGSPEAFF.

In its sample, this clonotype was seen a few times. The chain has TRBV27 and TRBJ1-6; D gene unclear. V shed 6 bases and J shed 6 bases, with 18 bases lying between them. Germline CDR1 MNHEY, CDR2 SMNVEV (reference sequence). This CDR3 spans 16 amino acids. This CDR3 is CASSSKTGTINSPLHF. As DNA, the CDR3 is TGTGCCAGCAGCTCCAAAACTGGAACCATTAATTCACCCCTCCACTTT.

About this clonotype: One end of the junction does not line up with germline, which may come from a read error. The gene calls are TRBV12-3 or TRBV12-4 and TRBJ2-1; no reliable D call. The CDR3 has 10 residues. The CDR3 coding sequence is TGTGCCAGCGGAGAGAATGTGCAGTTCTTC. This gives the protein CASGENVQFF.

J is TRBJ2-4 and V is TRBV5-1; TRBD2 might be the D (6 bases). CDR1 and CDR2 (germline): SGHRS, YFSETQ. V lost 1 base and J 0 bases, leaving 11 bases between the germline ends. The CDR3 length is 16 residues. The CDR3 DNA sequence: TGCGCCAGCAGCTTGAGCGCGGGGATAGCCAAAAACATTCAGTACTTC. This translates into CASSLSAGIAKNIQYF.

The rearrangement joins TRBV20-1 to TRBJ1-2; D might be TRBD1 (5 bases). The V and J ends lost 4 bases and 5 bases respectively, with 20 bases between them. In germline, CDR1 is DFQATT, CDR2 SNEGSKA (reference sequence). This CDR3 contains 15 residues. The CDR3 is CSAKGTGTDQYGYTF. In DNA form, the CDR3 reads TGCAGTGCTAAGGGGACGGGCACGGATCAATATGGCTACACCTTC.

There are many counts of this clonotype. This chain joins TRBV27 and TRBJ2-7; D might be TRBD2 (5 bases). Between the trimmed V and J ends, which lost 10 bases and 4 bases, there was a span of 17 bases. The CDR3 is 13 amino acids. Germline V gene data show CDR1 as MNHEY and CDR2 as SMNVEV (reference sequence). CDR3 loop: CATTSGPGYEQYF. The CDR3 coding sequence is TGTGCCACCACCAGTGGCCCGGGGTACGAGCAGTACTTC.

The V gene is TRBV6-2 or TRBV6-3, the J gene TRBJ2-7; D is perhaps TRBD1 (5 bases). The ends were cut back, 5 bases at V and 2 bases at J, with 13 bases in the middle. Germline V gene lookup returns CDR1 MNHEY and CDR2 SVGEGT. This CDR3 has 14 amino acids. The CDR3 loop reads CASSQRSDTYEQYF. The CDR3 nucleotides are TGTGCCAGCAGTCAACGCTCGGACACCTACGAGCAGTACTTC.

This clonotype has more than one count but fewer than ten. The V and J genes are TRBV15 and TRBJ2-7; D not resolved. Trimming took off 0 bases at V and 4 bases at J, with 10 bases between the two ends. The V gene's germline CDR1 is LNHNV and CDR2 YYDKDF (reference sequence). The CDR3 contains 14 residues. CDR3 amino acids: CATSRDTNVYEQYF. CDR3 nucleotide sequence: TGTGCCACCAGCAGAGATACAAACGTATACGAGCAGTACTTC.

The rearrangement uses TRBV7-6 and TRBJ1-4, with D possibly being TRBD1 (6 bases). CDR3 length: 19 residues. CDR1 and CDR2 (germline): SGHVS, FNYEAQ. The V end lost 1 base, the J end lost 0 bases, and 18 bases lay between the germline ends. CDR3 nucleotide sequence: TGTGCCAGCAGCTTAGAGGTGGCAGGGGCGACCCCAACTAATGAAAAACTGTTTTTT. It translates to CASSLEVAGATPTNEKLFF.

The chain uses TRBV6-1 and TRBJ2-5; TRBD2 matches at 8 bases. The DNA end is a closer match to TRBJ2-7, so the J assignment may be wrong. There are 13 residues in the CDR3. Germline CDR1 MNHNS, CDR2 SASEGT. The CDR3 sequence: CASSDFTSGEQYF. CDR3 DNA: TGTGCCAGCAGTGACTTTACTAGCGGCGAGCAGTACTTC.

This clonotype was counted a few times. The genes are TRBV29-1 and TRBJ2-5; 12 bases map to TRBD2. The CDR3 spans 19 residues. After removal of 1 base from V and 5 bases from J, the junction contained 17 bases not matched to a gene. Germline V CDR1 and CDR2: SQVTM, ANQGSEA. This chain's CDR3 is CSVEGTSGKGFGPSETQYF. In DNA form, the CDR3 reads TGCAGCGTTGAAGGGACTAGCGGGAAGGGCTTTGGACCTAGCGAGACCCAGTACTTC.

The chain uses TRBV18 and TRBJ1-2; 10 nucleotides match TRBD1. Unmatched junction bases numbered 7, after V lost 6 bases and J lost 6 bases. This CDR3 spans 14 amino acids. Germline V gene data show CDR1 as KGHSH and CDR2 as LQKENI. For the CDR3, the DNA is TGTGCCAGCTCCCCCGGCGGGACAGGGGATGGCTACACCTTC. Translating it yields CASSPGGTGDGYTF.

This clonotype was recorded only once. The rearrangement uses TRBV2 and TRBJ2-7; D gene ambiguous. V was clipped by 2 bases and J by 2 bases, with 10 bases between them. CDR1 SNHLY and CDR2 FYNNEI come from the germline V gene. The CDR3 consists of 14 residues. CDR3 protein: CASSEIEGTYEQYF. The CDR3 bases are TGTGCCAGCAGTGAAATTGAAGGGACCTACGAGCAGTACTTC. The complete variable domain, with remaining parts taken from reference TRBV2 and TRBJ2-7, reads EPEVTQTPSHQVTQMGQEVILRCVPISNHLYFYWYRQILGQKVEFLVSFYNNEISEKSEIFDDQFSVERPDGSNFTLKIRSTKLEDSAMYFCASSEIEGTYEQYFGPGTRLTVT.

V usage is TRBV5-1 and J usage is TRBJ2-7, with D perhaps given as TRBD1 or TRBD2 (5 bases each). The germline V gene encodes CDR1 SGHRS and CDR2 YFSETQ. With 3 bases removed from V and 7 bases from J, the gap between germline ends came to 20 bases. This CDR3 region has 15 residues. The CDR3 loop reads CASSYSGPAYNEQYF. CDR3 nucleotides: TGCGCCAGCAGCTACTCGGGACCCGCCTACAATGAGCAGTACTTC.

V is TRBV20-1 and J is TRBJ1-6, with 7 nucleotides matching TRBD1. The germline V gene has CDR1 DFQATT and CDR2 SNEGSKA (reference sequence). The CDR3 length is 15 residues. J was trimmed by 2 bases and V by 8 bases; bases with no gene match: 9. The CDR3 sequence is CSTPVDRTYNSPLHF. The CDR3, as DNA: TGCAGTACACCCGTGGACAGGACCTATAATTCACCCCTCCACTTT.

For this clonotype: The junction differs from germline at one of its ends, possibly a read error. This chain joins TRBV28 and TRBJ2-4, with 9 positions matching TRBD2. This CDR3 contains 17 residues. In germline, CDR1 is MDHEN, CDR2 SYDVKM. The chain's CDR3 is CASSLRGAGLAKNSQYF. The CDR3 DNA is TGTGCCAGCAGTTTAAGGGGAGCGGGACTAGCCAAAAACAGTCAGTACTTC.

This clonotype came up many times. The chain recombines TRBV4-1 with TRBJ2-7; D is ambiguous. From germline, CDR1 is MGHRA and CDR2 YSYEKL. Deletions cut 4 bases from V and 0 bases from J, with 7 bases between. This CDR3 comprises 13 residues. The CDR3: CASSPGISYEQYF. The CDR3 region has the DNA TGCGCCAGCAGCCCGGGTATCTCCTACGAGCAGTACTTC.

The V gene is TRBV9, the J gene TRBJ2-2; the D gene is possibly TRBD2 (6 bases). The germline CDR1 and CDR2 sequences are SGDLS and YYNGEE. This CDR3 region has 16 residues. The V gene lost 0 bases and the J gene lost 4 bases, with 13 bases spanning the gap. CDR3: CASSVALGSPTGELFF. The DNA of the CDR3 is TGTGCCAGCAGCGTAGCTCTCGGGAGCCCCACCGGGGAGCTGTTTTTT.

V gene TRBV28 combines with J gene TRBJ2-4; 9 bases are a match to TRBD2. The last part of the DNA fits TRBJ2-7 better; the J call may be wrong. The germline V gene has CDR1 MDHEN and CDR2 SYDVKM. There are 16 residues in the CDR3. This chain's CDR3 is CASSTPLAGLFYEQYF. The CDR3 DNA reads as TGTGCCAGCAGTACTCCGCTAGCGGGGCTATTCTACGAGCAGTACTTC.

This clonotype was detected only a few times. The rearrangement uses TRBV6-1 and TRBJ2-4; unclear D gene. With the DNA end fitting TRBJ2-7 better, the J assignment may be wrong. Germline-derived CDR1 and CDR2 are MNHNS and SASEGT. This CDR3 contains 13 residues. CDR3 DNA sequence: TGTGCCAGCAGTGAAGTTCAGCGCTACGAGCAGTACTTC. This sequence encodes CASSEVQRYEQYF.